The 15 T cell receptor beta chains in this list originate from one sample, sequenced in a study of beta chain features in type 1 diabetes. Antigens of these TCRs are unknown. Regarding the study as a whole: When Type 1 diabetes patients were examined, their TCRB CDR3s proved moderately but significantly shorter in all four CD4+ subsets.

The sequenced template was cDNA made from the entire isolated RNA. Data came from immunoSEQ multiplex PCR; TCRdb stores just in-frame clones and leaves some out. The table records roughly 150,000 clones, approximately 8.1% of them present only once. Sequencing was done on a sample of central memory CD4+ T cells from blood. The receptors stem from a man between 18 and 29 years old with type 1 diabetes.

The CDR3 nucleotides read TGTGCCAGCTCACCTGGGAGTTCTAGTTCACCCCTCCACTTT. Its translation: CASSPGSSSSPLHF. This rearrangement joins TRBV18 to TRBJ1-6; no clear D. Germline V gene data show CDR1 as KGHSH and CDR2 as LQKENI. The length of the CDR3 is 14 residues. V lost 3 bases to trimming and J lost 9 bases, with 12 bases between them.

This clone was seen ten or more times. The V call is TRBV9, the J call TRBJ1-2; the D gene is possibly TRBD1 (6 bases). This CDR3 has 14 residues. Germline V CDR1 and CDR2: SGDLS, YYNGEE. V was shortened by 4 bases and J by 3 bases, with 13 bases between the two germline ends. The CDR3 sequence: CASSSRTDHYGYTF. In DNA, the CDR3 is TGTGCCAGCAGCTCCCGGACAGACCACTATGGCTACACCTTC.

The rearrangement links TRBV5-4 to TRBJ2-7; the match to TRBD1 covers 7 bases. The CDR3 consists of 15 residues. The V gene end was trimmed by 0 bases and the J gene end by 3 bases; junction bases not matched to a gene: 6. In germline, CDR1 is SGHNT, CDR2 YYREEE (reference sequence). CDR3 in DNA: TGTGCCAGCAGCTTGGGACAGGGCGTACGCTACGAGCAGTACTTC. Translated: CASSLGQGVRYEQYF.

This clone was seen a handful of times. V gene TRBV5-1 combines with J gene TRBJ2-5; D gene ambiguous. CDR1 SGHRS and CDR2 YFSETQ come from the germline V gene. This CDR3 is built from 15 residues. The V end was cut by 3 bases, the J end by 0 bases, with 12 bases between. CDR3 DNA sequence: TGCGCCAGCAGCTCCCGTTCTCGTCACCAAGAGACCCAGTACTTC. Translating it yields CASSSRSRHQETQYF.

This clone has only a few counts. The genes are TRBV5-1 and TRBJ2-5; perhaps TRBD1 as D (6 bases). Germline V gene lookup returns CDR1 SGHRS and CDR2 YFSETQ. CDR3 length: 15 amino acids. With 2 bases removed from V and 1 base from J, the gap between germline ends came to 12 bases. This chain's CDR3 is CASSLLDSSQETQYF. For the CDR3, the DNA is TGCGCCAGCAGCTTATTGGACAGTAGCCAAGAGACCCAGTACTTC.

This clone was recorded many times. J is TRBJ1-1 and V is TRBV18, with 9 positions matching TRBD1. Germline V gene lookup returns CDR1 KGHSH and CDR2 LQKENI. The CDR3 extends over 16 amino acids. V shed 0 bases, J shed 6 bases, and the junction held 8 bases outside the gene matches. The CDR3 DNA reads TGTGCCAGCTCACCACCATCAAGGACAGGGGTCTCTGAAGCTTTCTTT. Residues: CASSPPSRTGVSEAFF. The full variable domain, rest sourced from reference TRBV18 and TRBJ1-1, is NAGVMQNPRHLVRRRGQEARLRCSPMKGHSHVYWYRQLPEEGLKFMVYLQKENIIDESGMPKERFSAEFPKEGPSILRIQQVVRGDSAAYFCASSPPSRTGVSEAFFGQGTRLTVV.

The V gene is TRBV30, the J gene TRBJ2-5; TRBD2 might be the D (7 bases). Deletions cut 0 bases from V and 5 bases from J, with 16 bases between. Germline V gene sequence: CDR1 GTSNPN, CDR2 SVGIG (reference sequence). This CDR3 contains 15 residues. In DNA form, the CDR3 reads TGTGCCTGGAGTGTACAGGGCGGGAGCTGGGAGACCCAGTACTTC. This encodes CAWSVQGGSWETQYF.

The J gene is TRBJ2-1, the V gene TRBV10-3, with D possibly TRBD1 on 6 matching bases. The V gene's germline CDR1 is ENHRY and CDR2 SYGVKD. This CDR3 spans 14 amino acids. Between the trimmed V and J ends, which lost 8 bases and 0 bases, there was a span of 11 bases. The CDR3 spells CAIGGSSSYNEQFF. The CDR3 bases are TGTGCCATCGGGGGCTCGAGCTCCTACAATGAGCAGTTCTTC.

This clone came up a few times. The rearrangement uses TRBV5-6 and TRBJ1-5; no clear D. The CDR3 is 14 amino acids. Trimming took 1 base from V and 5 from J, leaving 10 bases between them. Germline V gene lookup returns CDR1 SGHDT and CDR2 YYEEEE. The CDR3 spells CASSLISGDQPQHF. The DNA for the CDR3 is TGTGCCAGCAGCTTGATCTCGGGTGATCAGCCCCAGCATTTT.

There are a few counts of this clone. The chain links TRBV27 to TRBJ1-2; a possible D gene is TRBD1 (6 bases). With 5 bases removed from V and 5 bases from J, the gap between germline ends came to 12 bases. The CDR3 has 13 residues. CDR1 and CDR2 from the germline V gene are MNHEY and SMNVEV (reference sequence). CDR3 amino acids: CASSRRTGYGYTF. The CDR3 nucleotides read TGTGCCAGCAGTAGACGAACAGGGTATGGCTACACCTTC.

This rearrangement joins TRBV5-1 to TRBJ2-3; 9 bases align to TRBD1. The trim removed 0 bases at V and 4 bases at J, leaving 3 bases unmatched. Germline V gene lookup returns CDR1 SGHRS and CDR2 YFSETQ. The CDR3 length is 15 residues. The CDR3 DNA follows: TGCGCCAGCAGCTTGGCGGGACAGGGCGCAGATACGCAGTATTTT. Its translation is CASSLAGQGADTQYF. The full variable domain, completed using reference TRBV5-1 and TRBJ2-3, is KAGVTQTPRYLIKTRGQQVTLSCSPISGHRSVSWYQQTPGQGLQFLFEYFSETQRNKGNFPGRFSGRQFSNSRSEMNVSTLELGDSALYLCASSLAGQGADTQYFGPGTRLTVL.

This clone was counted between two and nine times. The chain carries TRBV28 and TRBJ1-6; D possibly corresponds to TRBD1 (6 bases). The CDR3 contains 16 residues. Deletions cut 6 bases from V and 12 bases from J, with 24 bases between. The germline gives CDR1 MDHEN, CDR2 SYDVKM. For the CDR3, the DNA is TGTGCCAGCAGCCAGGGAGTGGGGGCTTTGGTTTTACCCCTCCACTTT. Residues: CASSQGVGALVLPLHF.

The V call is TRBV29-1, the J call TRBJ1-2; TRBD1 is a possible D gene (5 bases). Germline values: CDR1 SQVTM, CDR2 ANQGSEA. This CDR3 is built from 12 residues. Trimming took off 4 bases at V and 2 bases at J, with 8 bases between the two ends. This CDR3 reads CSVAQGNYGYTF. CDR3 coding DNA: TGCAGCGTTGCCCAGGGAAACTATGGCTACACCTTC.

The rearrangement joins TRBV7-2 to TRBJ2-1, with D maybe TRBD2 (6 bases). CDR1 is SGHTA, CDR2 FQGNSA, per germline. The CDR3 covers 15 residues. Trimming pared 5 bases from V and 3 bases from J, leaving 14 bases between. In DNA, the CDR3 is TGTGCCAGCAGCCGAGGCCAGGGAGGCTACAATGAGCAGTTCTTC. Its protein product is CASSRGQGGYNEQFF.

V is TRBV28 and J is TRBJ2-3, with D unresolved. The CDR3 spans 14 residues. Germline lookup yields CDR1 MDHEN and CDR2 SYDVKM. V lost 5 bases and J lost 4, with 13 bases in between. The CDR3 spells CASSPSLGPDTQYF. The CDR3 DNA follows: TGTGCCAGCAGTCCGTCGCTAGGTCCAGATACGCAGTATTTT.